This T cell receptor (beta chain) was captured in a study of long-term antiretroviral therapy in people with HIV. In the case of this clone: Its cognate antigen is unknown.

Whole-study findings and limits: Whichever time point was examined, clones expanded before ART dominated the repertoire.

V lost 4 bases, J lost 7 bases, and 7 bases stayed unmatched. This CDR3 spans 16 amino acids. CDR1 is SQVTM and CDR2 is ANQGSEA in the germline V gene. They ran version v3.0 of the immunoSEQ assay at survey level. Sequenced by immunoSEQ multiplex PCR; TCRdb stores in-frame clones only, minus some. The sample records 15,000 or so clones, roughly 80% being singletons. The chain recombines TRBV29-1 with TRBJ2-2; 15 positions agree with TRBD2. The sequencing used unsorted PBMCs, collected approximately 14 months before starting antiretroviral therapy. This clonotype was sampled from a young man with HIV. DNA for the CDR3: TGCAGCGTTGGGACTAGCGGGGGGGCCGGGGTCGGGGAGCTGTTTTTT. It yields the protein CSVGTSGGAGVGELFF.